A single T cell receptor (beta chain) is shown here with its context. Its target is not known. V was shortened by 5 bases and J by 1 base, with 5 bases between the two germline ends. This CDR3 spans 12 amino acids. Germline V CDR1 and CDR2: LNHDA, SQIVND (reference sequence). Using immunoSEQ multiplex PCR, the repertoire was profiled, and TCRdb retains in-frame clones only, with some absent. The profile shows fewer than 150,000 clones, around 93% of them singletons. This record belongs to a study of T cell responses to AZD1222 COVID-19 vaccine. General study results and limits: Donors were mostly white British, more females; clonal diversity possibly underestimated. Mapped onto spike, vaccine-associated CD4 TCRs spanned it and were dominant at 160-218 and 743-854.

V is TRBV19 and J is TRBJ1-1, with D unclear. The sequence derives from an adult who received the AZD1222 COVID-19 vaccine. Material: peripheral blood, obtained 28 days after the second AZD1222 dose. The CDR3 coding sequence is TGTGCCAGTAGTTTCGGGAACACTGAAGCTTTCTTT. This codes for CASSFGNTEAFF.